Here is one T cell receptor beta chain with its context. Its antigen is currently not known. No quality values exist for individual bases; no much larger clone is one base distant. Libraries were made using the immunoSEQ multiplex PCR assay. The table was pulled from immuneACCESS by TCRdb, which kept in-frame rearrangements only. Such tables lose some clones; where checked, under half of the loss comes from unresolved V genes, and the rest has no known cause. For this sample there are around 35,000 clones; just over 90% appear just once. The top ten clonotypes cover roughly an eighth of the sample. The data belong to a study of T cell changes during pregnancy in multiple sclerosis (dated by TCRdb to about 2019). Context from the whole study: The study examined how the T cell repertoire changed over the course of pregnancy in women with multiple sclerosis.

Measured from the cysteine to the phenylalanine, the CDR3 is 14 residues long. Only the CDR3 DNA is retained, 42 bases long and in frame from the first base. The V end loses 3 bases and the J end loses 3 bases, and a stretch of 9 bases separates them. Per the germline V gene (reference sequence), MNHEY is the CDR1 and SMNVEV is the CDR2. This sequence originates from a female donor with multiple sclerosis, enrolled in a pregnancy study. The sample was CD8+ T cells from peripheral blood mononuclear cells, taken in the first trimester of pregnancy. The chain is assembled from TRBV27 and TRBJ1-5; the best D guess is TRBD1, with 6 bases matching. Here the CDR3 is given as CASSLNRVNQPQHF. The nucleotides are TGTGCCAGCAGTTTGAACAGGGTCAATCAGCCCCAGCATTTT.